This TCR beta chain was identified during a study of beta chain features in type 1 diabetes. Study context: Healthy donors and patients had similar age, gender and cell yields.

The CDR3 length is 14 residues. The germline CDR1 and CDR2 sequences are LNHDA and SQIVND (reference sequence). With V trimmed by 5 bases and J by 5 bases, 8 bases remained unmatched. The study's findings and limits: The study left unresolved whether HLA type influences TCRB rearrangement. Shortening that was moderate but significant affected the TCRB CDR3s of Type 1 diabetes patients in all four CD4+ subsets.

Turning to this clone: Its antigen is still unknown.

All of the isolated RNA was reverse transcribed, so expressed TCRB transcripts were sequenced. The read count averaged roughly 4 million across naive, central memory and regulatory T cell samples. Data came from immunoSEQ multiplex PCR; TCRdb stores just in-frame clones and leaves some out. The sample holds 300,000 to 350,000 clones, approximately 13% seen once. Sequences were obtained from naive CD4+ T cells from blood. The genes are TRBV19 and TRBJ2-5, with TRBD2 matching over 7 bases. The sequence was obtained from a woman aged 18-29 years with type 1 diabetes. The CDR3 reads CASSLAVEPETQYF. Written as DNA, the CDR3 is TGTGCCAGTAGTCTAGCGGTTGAGCCCGAGACCCAGTACTTC.